The clone carrying this T cell receptor beta chain has only a few counts. Unique molecular identifiers were attached to individual cDNA molecules during library preparation. TCRdb analysed the RACE reads with MiXCR anew, one entry per CDR3 protein. The sample holds around 360,000 distinct CDR3 sequences; around 6% are singletons and the top ten take around 5.8%. Sample time point: patch test 2, 6 weeks after DPC sensitization. Treatment: therapeutic diphenylcyclopropenone sensitization with weekly scalp DPC. Extraction of total RNA was performed on unfractionated whole blood. The CDR3 spans 14 residues. Germline V lookup: CDR1 SGHDN, CDR2 FVKESK. V was pared by 1 base and J by 8 bases, with 14 bases between. The sample is drawn from a study of human T cells and chemical hapten exposure. Whole-study context: The study lasted approximately 25 weeks, and patients were dosed weekly with diphenylcyclopropenone on the scalp throughout.

The receptor was isolated from a woman aged 18-35 years with alopecia areata. Some clones in this sample may be carry-over from other donors' samples. The V gene is TRBV14, the J gene TRBJ1-2; unclear D gene. The sample consisted of whole blood, taken in connection with sensitization to the hapten diphenylcyclopropenone (DPC). This chain's CDR3 is CASSQGTRTSGYTF. The CDR3 DNA is TGTGCCAGCAGCCAAGGGACGCGAACGAGCGGCTACACCTTC.